This is a list of T cell receptor beta chains from one sample in a study of post-analysis software for immune sequencing data. TCRdb re-derived calls from the PCR reads in MiXCR, one entry per CDR3 protein. This table has about 430,000 distinct CDR3 sequences, approximately 39% appearing once. Material for sequencing was blood. The source is a girl aged 2-10 years with multiple sclerosis. The CDR3 runs from the conserved cysteine through the conserved F or W. Each record gives: CDR3 DNA, CDR3 protein, J gene, V gene, D gene, clone size. D genes are given only for firm matches. Clone sizes are given selectively: once, few, many, or a class where the clone is expanded.

DNA: TGTGCCAGCAGCTGGCAGGGGGCGCGAGGGAGCGAGCAGTATTTT; CDR3: CASSWQGARGSEQYF; J: TRBJ2-3; V: TRBV7-2; D: TRBD1; size: few
DNA: TGTGCCAGCAGTTGGGAGACCGTCTCCTACGAGCAGTACTTC; CDR3: CASSWETVSYEQYF; J: TRBJ2-7; V: TRBV6-6; D: NA; size: NA
DNA: TGTGCCAGCAGCCCTAGGACAGGGGTCGAGACCCAGTACTTC; CDR3: CASSPRTGVETQYF; J: TRBJ2-5; V: TRBV3-1; D: TRBD1; size: NA
DNA: TGCGCCAGCGGCTTGGGTCCCGGGACAGGATTCTCCTATGGCTACACCTTC; CDR3: CASGLGPGTGFSYGYTF; J: TRBJ1-2; V: TRBV5-1; D: TRBD1; size: NA
DNA: TGTGCCAGCAGCAAAGTCTTAGTCTACGAGCAGTACTTC; CDR3: CASSKVLVYEQYF; J: TRBJ2-7; V: TRBV21-1; D: NA; size: NA
DNA: TGTGCCAGCAGCCAAGACACTTTAACCTACGAGCAGTACTTC; CDR3: CASSQDTLTYEQYF; J: TRBJ2-7; V: TRBV3-1; D: NA; size: once
DNA: TGTGCCAGCAGCCACCCGCCGGATACCTCCACCTTC; CDR3: CASSHPPDTSTF; J: TRBJ1-2; V: TRBV4-2; D: NA; size: few
DNA: TGTGCCAGCAGTGACCGCGACAGCTATTACTCCTACGAGCAGTACTTC; CDR3: CASSDRDSYYSYEQYF; J: TRBJ2-7; V: TRBV6-1; D: NA; size: few
DNA: TGCAGTGCTACTCCTCTGACAGGTACCTACGAGCAGTACTTC; CDR3: CSATPLTGTYEQYF; J: TRBJ2-7; V: TRBV20-1; D: NA; size: few
DNA: TGTGCCATTCTGGACTCCTATGGCTACACCTTC; CDR3: CAILDSYGYTF; J: TRBJ1-2; V: TRBV6-6; D: NA; size: few
DNA: TGTGCCAGCAGTCCAGGACAGTACCCCTATGGCTACACCTTC; CDR3: CASSPGQYPYGYTF; J: TRBJ1-2; V: TRBV6-5; D: NA; size: NA
DNA: TGCAGTGCTTGGTGGACAGACAAGGAGCAGTTCTTC; CDR3: CSAWWTDKEQFF; J: TRBJ2-1; V: TRBV20-1; D: NA; size: NA
DNA: TGTGCCACCAAAGCGGGAGAAGGGGGAAATGAGCAGTACTTC; CDR3: CATKAGEGGNEQYF; J: TRBJ2-5; V: TRBV10-3; D: TRBD2; size: NA
DNA: TGCAGTGCAACAGACGGGATCGCCCCGGACGAGCAGTACTTC; CDR3: CSATDGIAPDEQYF; J: TRBJ2-7; V: TRBV20-1; D: NA; size: NA
DNA: TGTGCCAGCAGTTATGGGACAGGGTCCGCTTTCTTT; CDR3: CASSYGTGSAFF; J: TRBJ1-1; V: TRBV28; D: TRBD1; size: few
DNA: TGTGCCAGCAGTATGGGCCAGCCCCAGCATTTT; CDR3: CASSMGQPQHF; J: TRBJ1-5; V: TRBV28; D: NA; size: few